Shown below are 13 T cell receptor beta chains from a single sample sequenced in a study of blood T cells in healthy people across ages. Together with a sample-barcoded 5' primer, a J-beta primer mix was included in a second PCR lasting about 7 to 12 cycles. A single record per CDR3 protein comes from TCRdb applying MiXCR to the 5' RACE reads. The table records hundreds of thousands of distinct CDR3 sequences, under 30% of them present only once. Sequencing used blood. All receptors come from an elderly woman in good health.

This clonotype occurred a few times. A read error may explain this, as a much larger clone is one base away. The chain recombines TRBV25-1 with TRBJ2-3; 7 positions match TRBD1. There are 13 residues in the CDR3. The V gene's germline CDR1 is MGHDK and CDR2 SYGVNS. Written as DNA, the CDR3 is TGTGTCAGCAGGTACAGGGGAATGAATACGCAGTATTTT. Residues: CVSRYRGMNTQYF.

The CDR3 here is CASSVQGLNGYTF. CDR3 DNA: TGTGCCAGCAGCGTACAGGGGTTAAATGGCTACACCTTC. The chain couples TRBV7-9 to TRBJ1-2, with TRBD1 matching over 7 bases. Germline values: CDR1 SEHNR, CDR2 FQNEAQ (reference sequence). The CDR3 covers 13 residues. The J segment lost 6 bases and the V segment lost 5 bases, leaving 6 bases of the junction unmatched.

This clonotype has more than one count but fewer than ten. This rearrangement joins TRBV28 to TRBJ2-7; possibly TRBD1 or TRBD2 for D (5 bases each). The CDR3 loop spans 11 amino acids. Germline CDR1 is MDHEN and CDR2 is SYDVKM. V was trimmed by 3 bases and J by 10 bases, leaving 10 bases between them. CDR3 in DNA: TGTGCCAGCAGTTTCCTTGGGGGTCAGTACTTC. Translating gives CASSFLGGQYF.

About this clonotype itself: This could be a read error, since a much larger clone is one nucleotide away. The gene calls are TRBV5-1 and TRBJ2-1; 15 bases are shared with TRBD2. Germline-derived CDR1 and CDR2 are SGHRS and YFSETQ. V was pared by 4 bases and J by 15 bases, with 14 bases of the junction left unmatched. The CDR3 runs to 16 residues. CDR3 DNA: TGCGCCAGCAGCAGCAGATCCGGGACTAGCGGGAGGCCAGGGTTCTTC. It is translated as CASSSRSGTSGRPGFF. The complete variable domain, with remaining parts taken from reference TRBV5-1 and TRBJ2-1, reads KAGVTQTPRYLIKTRGQQVTLSCSPISGHRSVSWYQQTPGQGLQFLFEYFSETQRNKGNFPGRFSGRQFSNSRSEMNVSTLELGDSALYLCASSSRSGTSGRPGFFGPGTRLTVL.

This clonotype was counted a few times. The chain couples TRBV11-2 to TRBJ1-1; TRBD1 agrees at 8 bases. CDR3 length: 13 residues. Germline V gene sequence: CDR1 SGHAT, CDR2 FQNNGV. Trimming removed 5 bases from V and 11 bases from J; junction bases left unmatched: 10. The chain's CDR3 is CASSDTMDRDAFF. The CDR3, as DNA: TGTGCCAGCAGCGATACCATGGACAGGGATGCTTTCTTT.

This clonotype was counted between two and nine times. The chain is built from TRBV6-2 or TRBV6-3 and TRBJ1-2, with D unclear. The CDR3 extends over 16 amino acids. CDR1 MNHEY and CDR2 SVGEGT come from the germline V gene. V was trimmed by 7 bases and J by 0 bases, leaving 18 bases between them. This CDR3 is CASIDPLAPSNYGYTF. CDR3 bases: TGTGCCAGCATCGACCCCCTCGCTCCCTCTAACTATGGCTACACCTTC.

This clonotype showed up many times. The chain links TRBV2 to TRBJ2-5, with a possible D match to TRBD2 (5 bases). TRBJ2-7 matches the DNA end more closely, so the J call is doubtful. This CDR3 comprises 14 residues. Per the germline V gene, CDR1 is SNHLY and CDR2 is FYNNEI. The CDR3 reads CASSEGGYLGEQYF. Written as DNA, the CDR3 is TGTGCCAGCAGTGAAGGAGGGTACCTCGGCGAGCAGTACTTC.

This clonotype was seen more than once but under ten times. The chain employs TRBV4-1 and TRBJ2-2; D perhaps matches TRBD2 (7 bases). The CDR3 is 16 residues long. Germline V CDR1 and CDR2: MGHRA, YSYEKL. V was trimmed by 0 bases and J by 4 bases, leaving 12 bases between them. The CDR3 nucleotides read TGCGCCAGCAGCCAAGACCGCGGGGGCGCCACCGGGGAGCTGTTTTTT. Residues: CASSQDRGGATGELFF.

This clonotype appeared many times. The CDR3 is CAINGGAGYNEQFF. CDR3 coding DNA: TGTGCCATCAATGGGGGCGCGGGCTACAATGAGCAGTTCTTC. The V call is TRBV10-3, the J call TRBJ2-1, with D possibly being TRBD1 (6 bases). V was trimmed by 7 bases and J by 3 bases, leaving 13 bases between them. Germline CDR1 is ENHRY and CDR2 is SYGVKD. The CDR3 runs to 14 residues.

This clonotype was observed a single time. The junction departs from the called germline gene at one end, perhaps through a read error. This chain joins TRBV7-9 and TRBJ2-7, with no clear D. The germline V gene encodes CDR1 SEHNR and CDR2 FQNEAQ (reference sequence). The CDR3 sequence is 11 residues long. Here the CDR3 DNA reads TGTTCCAGCAGCCCCGGGTACGAGCAGTACTTC. This sequence encodes CSSSPGYEQYF.

This clonotype appeared many times. The rearrangement uses TRBV5-1 and TRBJ1-2, with 7 bases that match TRBD1. CDR1 is SGHRS and CDR2 is YFSETQ in the germline V gene. After removal of 4 bases from V and 7 bases from J, the junction contained 13 bases not matched to a gene. The CDR3 contains 15 residues. CDR3 amino acids: CASSPTRGGAGGYTF. The CDR3 DNA sequence: TGCGCCAGCAGCCCGACTCGAGGGGGCGCGGGTGGCTACACCTTC.

This clonotype has only a few counts. V usage is TRBV11-2 and J usage is TRBJ1-6; tentative D call: TRBD1 (6 bases). CDR1 SGHAT and CDR2 FQNNGV come from the germline V gene. This CDR3 spans 15 amino acids. V was clipped by 5 bases and J by 10 bases, with 18 bases between them. CDR3 protein: CASSPLGAESSPLHF. CDR3 coding DNA: TGTGCCAGCAGCCCGCTGGGGGCAGAAAGCTCACCCCTCCACTTT.

This clonotype was detected many times. The V gene is TRBV3-1, the J gene TRBJ1-2; D is unclear. The V gene's germline CDR1 is LGHDT and CDR2 YNNKEL (reference sequence). V was pared by 0 bases and J by 4 bases, with 21 bases between. The CDR3 totals 18 residues. CDR3 loop: CASSQDRPGAPASYGYTF. The CDR3 DNA sequence: TGTGCCAGCAGCCAAGATCGTCCGGGAGCACCGGCTAGCTATGGCTACACCTTC.